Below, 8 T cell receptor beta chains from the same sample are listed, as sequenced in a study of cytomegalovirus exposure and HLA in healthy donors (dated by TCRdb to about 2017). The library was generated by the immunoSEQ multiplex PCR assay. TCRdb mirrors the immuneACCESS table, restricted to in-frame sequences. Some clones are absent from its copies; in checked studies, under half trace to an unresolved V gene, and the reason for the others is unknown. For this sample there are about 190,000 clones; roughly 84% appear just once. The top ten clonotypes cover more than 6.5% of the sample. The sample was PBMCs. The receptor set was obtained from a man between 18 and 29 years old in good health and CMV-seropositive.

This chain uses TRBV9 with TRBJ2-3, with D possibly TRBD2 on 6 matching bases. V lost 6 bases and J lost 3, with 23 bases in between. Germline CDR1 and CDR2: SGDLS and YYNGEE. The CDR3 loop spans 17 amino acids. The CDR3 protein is CASNGAGANTATDTQYF. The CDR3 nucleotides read TGTGCCAGCAACGGAGCGGGCGCAAACACGGCGACAGATACGCAGTATTTT.

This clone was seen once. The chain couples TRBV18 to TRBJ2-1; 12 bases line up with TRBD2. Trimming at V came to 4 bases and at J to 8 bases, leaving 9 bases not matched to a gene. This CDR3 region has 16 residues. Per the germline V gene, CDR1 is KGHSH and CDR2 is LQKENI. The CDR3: CASSLASGRASDEQFF. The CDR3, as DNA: TGTGCCAGCTCACTGGCTAGCGGGAGGGCCTCCGATGAGCAGTTCTTC.

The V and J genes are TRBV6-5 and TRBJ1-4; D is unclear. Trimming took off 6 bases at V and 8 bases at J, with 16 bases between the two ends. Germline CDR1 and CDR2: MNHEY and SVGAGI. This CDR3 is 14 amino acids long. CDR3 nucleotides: TGTGCCAGCAGCCAACCAAGCCGCCCGGAAAAACTGTTTTTT. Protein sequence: CASSQPSRPEKLFF.

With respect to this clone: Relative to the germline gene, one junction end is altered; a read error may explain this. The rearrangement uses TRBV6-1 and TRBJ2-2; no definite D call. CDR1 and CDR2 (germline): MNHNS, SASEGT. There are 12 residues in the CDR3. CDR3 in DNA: TGTGCCAGCAGTGAATTGCCTGCGGAGACCTCTTTT. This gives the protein CASSELPAETSF.

The CDR3 coding sequence is TGTGCCAGCAGTTTGGTAGCGGGATCGTGGGAGCAGTACTTC. This sequence encodes CASSLVAGSWEQYF. V gene TRBV27 combines with J gene TRBJ2-7; TRBD2 agrees at 8 bases. The length of the CDR3 is 14 residues. V gave up 3 bases and J gave up 7 bases; unmatched junction bases: 8. Germline V gene sequence: CDR1 MNHEY, CDR2 SMNVEV (reference sequence).

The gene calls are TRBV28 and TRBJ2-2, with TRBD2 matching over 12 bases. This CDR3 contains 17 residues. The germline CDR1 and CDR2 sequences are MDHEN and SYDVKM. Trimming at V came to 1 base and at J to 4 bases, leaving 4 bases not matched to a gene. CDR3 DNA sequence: TGTGCCAGCAGTTTATCATCTAGCGGGAGGGGCACCGGGGAGCTGTTTTTT. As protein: CASSLSSSGRGTGELFF.

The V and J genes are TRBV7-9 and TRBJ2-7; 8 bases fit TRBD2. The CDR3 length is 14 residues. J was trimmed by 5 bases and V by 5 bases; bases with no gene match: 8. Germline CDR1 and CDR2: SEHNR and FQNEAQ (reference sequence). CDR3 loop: CASSDGLAPDEQYF. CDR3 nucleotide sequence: TGTGCCAGCAGCGACGGACTAGCTCCGGACGAGCAGTACTTC.

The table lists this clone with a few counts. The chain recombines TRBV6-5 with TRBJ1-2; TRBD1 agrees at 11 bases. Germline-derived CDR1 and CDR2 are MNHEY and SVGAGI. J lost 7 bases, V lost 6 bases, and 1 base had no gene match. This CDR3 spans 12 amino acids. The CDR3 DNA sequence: TGTGCCAGCAGGGACAGGGGGCCTGGCTACACCTTC. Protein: CASRDRGPGYTF.